The clone carrying this T cell receptor (beta chain) was detected ten times or more. The CDR3 runs to 13 residues. Trimming removed 2 bases from V and 2 bases from J, with 1 base in between. Germline-derived CDR1 and CDR2 are MGHDK and SYGVNS. These data belong to a study of T-cell reconstitution after alpha-beta-depleted transplantation in children. TCRbeta library preparation incorporated unique molecular identifiers. TCRdb re-called the PCR reads through MiXCR, storing one row per CDR3 protein. This sample has about 640,000 distinct CDR3 sequences; 16% occur once, and the top ten carry 1.1%. This clonotype originated in a human donor who donated a stem cell graft to a child with acute myeloid leukemia. V is TRBV25-1 and J is TRBJ2-6; D is undetermined. Sequencing was performed on PBMCs from the stem cell graft donor, taken from the stem cell graft. CDR3 protein: CASSEAGANVLTF. CDR3 nucleotides: TGTGCCAGCAGTGAAGCTGGGGCCAACGTCCTGACTTTC.